Sequencing of this T cell receptor (beta chain) was carried out in a study of T-cell reconstitution after alpha-beta-depleted transplantation in children (TCRdb year 2016). About the full investigation: Using TCR repertoire profiling, the study quantitatively followed how T-cell immune reconstitution unfolded in children after TCRalphabeta/CD19-depleted allogeneic hematopoietic cell transplantation.

There are 14 amino acids in the CDR3, from cysteine to phenylalanine inclusive. Only the CDR3 part of the read is kept: 42 bases, read in frame from the first base. Taken from the germline V gene, the CDR1 and CDR2 loops are MDHEN and SYDVKM. Trimming accounts for 5 bases at V and 8 bases at J, while the number of junction bases matched to no gene is 11. This clonotype was detected only a few times. Its antigen target is currently unknown. Base quality data are lacking; no much larger clone is found one base away. The receptor library was made with PCR. The data were produced on an Illumina HiSeq 2500. To normalize quantification of the TCRbeta repertoire, the TCR libraries were built with molecular barcoding that relied on unique molecular identifiers. The raw public data were reprocessed by TCRdb itself: fastp quality trimming at Q25, MiXCR clonotype calling, in-frame beta chains only. All rows with the same CDR3 protein become a single entry with the most common DNA and genes. The sample profile shows hundreds of thousands of distinct CDR3 sequences; about 14% of them were found once. The ten largest make up 3.5% to 4.5% of the sample.

The sequence was obtained from a human donor who donated a stem cell graft to a child with Fanconi anemia. This sequence uses TRBV28 and TRBJ1-1; the central 7 bases match TRBD1. The specimen was PBMCs, collected from the stem cell graft. The CDR3 region has the sequence CASSLQGNPREAFF. The bases are TGTGCCAGCAGTCTACAGGGGAATCCAAGGGAAGCTTTCTTT. This CDR3, with the reference TRBV28 and TRBJ1-1 proteins standing in past its ends, gives the full variable domain DVKVTQSSRYLVKRTGEKVFLECVQDMDHENMFWYRQDPGLGLRLIYFSYDVKMKEKGDIPEGYSVSREKKERFSLILESASTNQTSMYLCASSLQGNPREAFFGQGTRLTVV.